Given below is one T cell receptor beta chain in context. Its antigen remains unidentified. Trimming at V came to 0 bases and at J to 8 bases, leaving 8 bases not matched to a gene. The CDR3 is made up of 16 amino acids. The V gene's germline CDR1 is SGDLS and CDR2 YYNGEE. No treatment of any kind had been given to any patient before thyroid surgery. This entry is derived from a study of metastatic and nonmetastatic thyroid tumors. Across the whole study: Repertoire comparison spanned blood and tumor or nodule tissue of malignant and benign thyroid patients.

TCRdb re-called the PCR reads through MiXCR. The sample has about 3,900 clones, less than 45% seen once. Study results and caveats: According to reports, the diversity of TCR beta was significantly higher in malignant thyroid tumors than in benign nodules, and this held in both blood and tumor samples.

The material sequenced was tumor tissue. The clonotype was recovered from a female donor with papillary thyroid cancer or a benign thyroid nodule (not recorded which). Some clones in this sample may be carry-over from other donors' samples. The chain links TRBV9 to TRBJ2-1; 10 nucleotides align to TRBD2. CDR3 DNA: TGTGCCAGCAGCGTAGCGCCAGCGGGAGGGGTCGATGAGCAGTTCTTC. It encodes CASSVAPAGGVDEQFF.